This T cell receptor (beta chain) was retrieved from a study of CD8 T cells in Susac syndrome. RNA totalling roughly 0.45 to 1 ug underwent reverse transcription with random hexamers. Multiplex immunoSEQ PCR targeted 54 Vbeta and 13 Jbeta TCR beta segments. TCRdb passed the immunoSEQ multiplex PCR reads through MiXCR, listing each CDR3 protein once. Of approximately 200,000 distinct CDR3 sequences in the sample, 95% were seen once. The length of the CDR3 is 14 residues. The V gene's germline CDR1 is SQVTM and CDR2 ANQGSEA. Unmatched junction bases numbered 6, after V lost 4 bases and J lost 3 bases. Negative isolation was applied to CD8+ and CD4+ T cells, and FACS enrichment was applied to TEMRA cells. This clonotype was seen once.

The receptor was isolated from a human donor with multiple sclerosis. The V and J genes are TRBV29-1 and TRBJ1-5; TRBD1 matches 7 bases. The sample comprised CD4+ T cells from PBMCs. The CDR3 nucleotides read TGCAGCGTTGTAGGAAGGGGGCTCAATCAGCCCCAGCATTTT. Translating gives CSVVGRGLNQPQHF. Full variable domain (remainder filled in from reference TRBV29-1 and TRBJ1-5): SAVISQKPSRDICQRGTSLTIQCQVDSQVTMMFWYRQQPGQSLTLIATANQGSEATYESGFVIDKFPISRPNLTFSTLTVSNMSPEDSSIYLCSVVGRGLNQPQHFGDGTRLSIL.